Below are 20 T cell receptor beta chains sequenced from a single sample in a study of blood T cell repertoires in COVID-19. Measured with immunoSEQ multiplex PCR; TCRdb has only the in-frame clones, and not every one. The table records over 150,000 clones, 60% to 85% of them present only once. Sequenced: peripheral blood. The receptors stem from a man aged 60-69 years with acute or convalescent COVID-19.

The J gene is TRBJ1-6, the V gene TRBV12-3 or TRBV12-4; possibly TRBD1 for D (5 bases). The V end lost 6 bases, the J end lost 7 bases, and 7 bases lay between the germline ends. The CDR3 spans 12 residues. The CDR3 DNA follows: TGTGCCAGCAGGGGGGGGAATTCACCCCTCCACTTT. Translation gives CASRGGNSPLHF.

CDR3 sequence: CAIRPGSGGAAGTQYF. The CDR3 region has the DNA TGTGCCATCAGGCCGGGGAGCGGGGGGGCCGCTGGTACGCAGTATTTT. J is TRBJ2-3 and V is TRBV10-3; TRBD2 agrees at 10 bases. The CDR3 has 16 amino acids. Germline V gene data show CDR1 as ENHRY and CDR2 as SYGVKD. After removal of 6 bases from V and 8 bases from J, the junction contained 14 bases not matched to a gene.

The chain uses TRBV7-8 and TRBJ1-1; D is undetermined. The CDR3 contains 14 residues. The germline V and J ends were trimmed by 3 bases and 0 bases, with 8 bases remaining between them. CDR1 and CDR2 (germline): SGHVS, FQNEAQ. CDR3 region: CASSLAGVNTEAFF. CDR3 DNA: TGTGCCAGCAGCTTGGCCGGAGTGAACACTGAAGCTTTCTTT.

The chain uses TRBV10-3 and TRBJ1-2; no clear D. The germline gives CDR1 ENHRY, CDR2 SYGVKD. The CDR3 length is 13 residues. Between the trimmed V and J ends, which lost 3 bases and 5 bases, there was a span of 10 bases. This CDR3 reads CAISERQTYGYTF. The CDR3 DNA reads TGTGCCATCAGTGAACGGCAGACATATGGCTACACCTTC.

As for this clone: Other DNA sequences in the sample encode the same CDR3. This rearrangement joins TRBV27 to TRBJ1-4; D possibly corresponds to TRBD1 (5 bases). The length of the CDR3 is 14 residues. Germline CDR1 MNHEY, CDR2 SMNVEV (reference sequence). V lost 6 bases and J 5 bases, leaving 13 bases between the germline ends. This CDR3 reads CASSPRGGNEKLFF. For the CDR3, the DNA is TGTGCCAGCAGCCCAAGGGGTGGGAATGAAAAACTGTTTTTT.

This sequence joins TRBV7-3 and TRBJ2-1, with 8 bases that match TRBD2. The CDR3 loop spans 15 amino acids. The V segment lost 1 base and the J segment 7 bases; nucleotides outside the gene matches: 6. Germline CDR1 and CDR2: SGHTA and FQGTGA. The CDR3 reads CASSLMPGGLNEQFF. The CDR3 region has the DNA TGTGCCAGCAGCTTAATGCCGGGGGGGTTGAATGAGCAGTTCTTC.

The rearrangement links TRBV30 to TRBJ2-3; 7 nucleotides match TRBD1. Losses at the gene ends were 3 bases for V and 6 bases for J; bases not matched to a gene: 6. There are 13 residues in the CDR3. In germline, CDR1 is GTSNPN, CDR2 SVGIG (reference sequence). The CDR3 loop is CAWRRGRADTQYF. Here the CDR3 DNA reads TGTGCCTGGAGGAGGGGGCGGGCGGATACGCAGTATTTT.

The CDR3 sequence is CAWSIGNAYEQYF. In DNA form, the CDR3 reads TGTGCCTGGAGTATCGGGAACGCATACGAGCAGTACTTC. J is TRBJ2-7 and V is TRBV30; tentative D call: TRBD2 (5 bases). This CDR3 is built from 13 residues. V shed 2 bases and J shed 4 bases, with 12 bases lying between them. The germline V gene has CDR1 GTSNPN and CDR2 SVGIG (reference sequence).

The chain is built from TRBV19 and TRBJ2-2, with 7 bases fitting TRBD2. The CDR3 is 15 residues long. Germline assignment: CDR1 LNHDA and CDR2 SQIVND (reference sequence). J lost 2 bases, V lost 7 bases, and 7 bases had no gene match. The CDR3 DNA follows: TGTGCCAGTAAGAGCGGACTAGTCAACACCGGGGAGCTGTTTTTT. This sequence encodes CASKSGLVNTGELFF.

The chain links TRBV5-1 to TRBJ2-1; 13 bases match TRBD2. The V gene end was trimmed by 4 bases and the J gene end by 6 bases; junction bases not matched to a gene: 4. CDR3 length: 15 residues. Germline CDR1 reads SGHRS; CDR2 reads YFSETQ. Written as DNA, the CDR3 is TGCGCCAGCAGCGCACTAGCGGGGGGGCCCAATGAGCAGTTCTTC. This encodes CASSALAGGPNEQFF.

The rearrangement uses TRBV18 and TRBJ2-3, with 7 bases fitting TRBD2. Trimming took 4 bases from V and 3 from J; bases not matched to a gene: 7. The CDR3 is made up of 15 amino acids. Germline V CDR1 and CDR2: KGHSH, LQKENI. The CDR3 loop is CASSQTSEGTDTQYF. The CDR3 DNA sequence: TGTGCCAGCTCACAAACTAGCGAGGGAACAGATACGCAGTATTTT.

The chain has TRBV7-8 and TRBJ2-7, with unresolved D. CDR1 is SGHVS and CDR2 is FQNEAQ in the germline V gene. The CDR3 spans 13 residues. The V gene lost 0 bases and the J gene lost 0 bases, with 3 bases spanning the gap. The CDR3 is CASSLASSYEQYF. As DNA, the CDR3 is TGTGCCAGCAGCTTAGCTAGCTCCTACGAGCAGTACTTC. The whole variable domain, remainder taken from reference TRBV7-8 and TRBJ2-7, is GAGVSQSPRYKVAKRGQDVALRCDPISGHVSLFWYQQALGQGPEFLTYFQNEAQLDKSGLPSDRFFAERPEGSVSTLKIQRTQQEDSAVYLCASSLASSYEQYFGPGTRLTVT.

CDR3 sequence reads: CASSKDRGGNQPQHF. In nucleotides, the CDR3 is TGTGCCAGCTCAAAGGACAGGGGAGGCAATCAGCCCCAGCATTTT. This chain connects TRBV18 to TRBJ1-5, with 9 positions matching TRBD1. There are 15 residues in the CDR3. V lost 5 bases and J lost 2; bases outside the gene matches: 4. CDR1 and CDR2 (germline): KGHSH, LQKENI. The full variable domain, completed using reference TRBV18 and TRBJ1-5, is NAGVMQNPRHLVRRRGQEARLRCSPMKGHSHVYWYRQLPEEGLKFMVYLQKENIIDESGMPKERFSAEFPKEGPSILRIQQVVRGDSAAYFCASSKDRGGNQPQHFGDGTRLSIL.

The rearrangement joins TRBV10-3 to TRBJ1-2; D is perhaps TRBD1 (5 bases). Germline-derived CDR1 and CDR2 are ENHRY and SYGVKD. The germline V and J ends were trimmed by 9 bases and 8 bases, with 22 bases remaining between them. The CDR3 contains 14 residues. CDR3 sequence (DNA): TGTGCCATGCGCGGAGGGGCCGTCAACTCGGGCTACACCTTC. It translates to CAMRGGAVNSGYTF.

The chain recombines TRBV19 with TRBJ1-5; D uncertain. Germline CDR1 and CDR2: LNHDA and SQIVND (reference sequence). V lost 0 bases, J lost 1 base, and 10 bases lay in between. The CDR3 runs 16 residues. The CDR3 reads CASSIDGRRSNQPQHF. CDR3 DNA sequence: TGTGCCAGTAGTATAGACGGCAGGAGGAGCAATCAGCCCCAGCATTTT.

This chain joins TRBV2 and TRBJ2-1; 9 bases are shared with TRBD2. V lost 7 bases and J lost 9; bases outside the gene matches: 10. Germline V CDR1 and CDR2: SNHLY, FYNNEI. The CDR3 runs to 14 residues. This CDR3 reads CASKRGLAAPEQFF. In DNA, the CDR3 is TGTGCCAGCAAGAGGGGACTAGCAGCGCCTGAGCAGTTCTTC.

V is TRBV7-2 and J is TRBJ2-5; 9 bases agree with TRBD1. V lost 5 bases to trimming and J lost 4 bases; unmatched junction nucleotides: 8. The CDR3 has 15 residues. CDR1 SGHTA and CDR2 FQGNSA come from the germline V gene. The CDR3, as DNA: TGTGCCAGCAGCGAAACAGGGGGCGCCGGAGAGACCCAGTACTTC. Translated, it gives CASSETGGAGETQYF.

CDR3 coding DNA: TGTGCCAGTAAAAGGGACAGCGGATATTCACCCCTCCACTTT. The encoded protein is CASKRDSGYSPLHF. The genes are TRBV7-2 and TRBJ1-6, with 7 bases matching TRBD1. Unmatched junction bases numbered 10, after V lost 9 bases and J lost 8 bases. The CDR3 totals 14 residues. Germline V gene data show CDR1 as SGHTA and CDR2 as FQGNSA.

CDR3: CASSYLGGEKLFF. The CDR3 bases are TGTGCCAGCAGTTACCTCGGTGGTGAAAAACTGTTTTTT. V is TRBV6-2 or TRBV6-3 and J is TRBJ1-4; no definite D call. CDR3 length equals 13 residues. Germline values: CDR1 MNHEY, CDR2 SVGEGT. V lost 2 bases and J lost 7, with 8 bases in between.

This chain joins TRBV9 and TRBJ2-7; 9 bases map to TRBD1. This CDR3 has 13 amino acids. After removal of 3 bases from V and 7 bases from J, the junction contained 5 bases not matched to a gene. CDR1 is SGDLS, CDR2 YYNGEE, per germline. The CDR3 spells CASSGDRVGEQYF. Written as DNA, the CDR3 is TGTGCCAGCAGCGGGGACAGGGTGGGGGAGCAGTACTTC.